This T cell receptor beta chain was recovered during a study of PD-1 blockade in classical Hodgkin lymphoma. About the study: The patients were dosed with nivolumab 3 mg/kg, infused intravenously every 2 weeks.

This clone counts as large. What it binds is unknown. V shed 8 bases and J shed 3 bases, with 17 bases lying between them. The CDR3 consists of 14 residues. Germline CDR1 and CDR2: SNHLY and FYNNEI. General observations from the study: Newly diagnosed and completely responding patients shared comparable baseline diversity.

With no exception, relapse followed autologous stem cell transplantation in all patients, and brentuximab vedotin exposure varied. Best responses were complete response, partial response or progressive disease. Sequenced by immunoSEQ multiplex PCR; TCRdb stores in-frame clones only, minus some. The sample records 7,000 to 9,000 clones, around 84% being singletons. The chain combines TRBV2 with TRBJ2-7; D not certain. The material sequenced was peripheral blood mononuclear cells (PBMCs), taken at baseline. The source is a human donor with classical Hodgkin lymphoma. The CDR3 sequence is CASVLASRSYEQYF. The DNA for the CDR3 is TGTGCCAGCGTTCTTGCAAGCAGGAGCTACGAGCAGTACTTC.